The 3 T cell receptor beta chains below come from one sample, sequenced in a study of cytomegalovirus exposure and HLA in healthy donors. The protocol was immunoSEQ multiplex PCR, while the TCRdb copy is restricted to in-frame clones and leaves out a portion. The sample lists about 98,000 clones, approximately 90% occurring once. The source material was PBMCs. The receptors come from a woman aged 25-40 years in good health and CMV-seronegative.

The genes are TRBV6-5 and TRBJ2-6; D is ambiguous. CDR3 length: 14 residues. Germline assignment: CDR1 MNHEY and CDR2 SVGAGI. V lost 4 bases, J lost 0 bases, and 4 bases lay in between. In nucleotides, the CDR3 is TGTGCCAGCAGTTCGAGCTCTGGGGCCAACGTCCTGACTTTC. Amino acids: CASSSSSGANVLTF.

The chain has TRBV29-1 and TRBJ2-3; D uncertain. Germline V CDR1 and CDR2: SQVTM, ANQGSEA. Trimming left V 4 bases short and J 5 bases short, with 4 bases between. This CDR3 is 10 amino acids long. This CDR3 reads CSVGEDTQYF. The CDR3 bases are TGCAGCGTTGGCGAAGATACGCAGTATTTT.

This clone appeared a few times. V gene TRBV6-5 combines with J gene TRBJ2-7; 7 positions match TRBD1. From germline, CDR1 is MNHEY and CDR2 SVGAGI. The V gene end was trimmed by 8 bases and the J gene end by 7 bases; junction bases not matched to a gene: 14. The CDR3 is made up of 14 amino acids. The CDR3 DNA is TGTGCCAGCCGTCCCGCAGGGGGTACGGGAGAGCAGTACTTC. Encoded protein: CASRPAGGTGEQYF.